Listed here is a single T cell receptor beta chain. The antigen is undetermined. Vbeta (60) and Jbeta (13) primers were used in the PCR. Profiled with immunoSEQ multiplex PCR; TCRdb holds only in-frame clones, not every one. Of approximately 74,000 clones in the sample, about 82% were seen once. Losses at the gene ends were 1 base for V and 0 bases for J; bases not matched to a gene: 2. Germline V gene lookup returns CDR1 LGHNA and CDR2 YSLEER. CDR3 length: 15 residues. The sample originates from a study of cytomegalovirus exposure and HLA in healthy donors. Study-wide findings and caveats: Earlier findings revealed that most TCR beta V segments proved productive either about 90% or about 30% of the time.

Sequencing was performed on PBMCs. V gene TRBV4-3 combines with J gene TRBJ1-1; 7 bases align to TRBD1. The clonotype originates from a woman aged 25 to 39 in good health and CMV-seronegative. In DNA, the CDR3 is TGCGCCAGCAGCCAAGGACAGGGCATGAACACTGAAGCTTTCTTT. This encodes CASSQGQGMNTEAFF.